The 2 T cell receptor beta chains in this list originate from one sample, sequenced in a study of CD8 T cells in Susac syndrome. RNA, at about 0.45 to 1 ug, was reverse transcribed with random hexamers. TCRdb re-called the immunoSEQ multiplex PCR reads through MiXCR, storing one row per CDR3 protein. The table records about 280,000 distinct CDR3 sequences, 85% of them present only once. Sequencing was performed on CD8+ T cells from PBMCs. These TCRs come from a human donor with multiple sclerosis.

A single count supports this clonotype. The rearrangement joins TRBV24-1 to TRBJ1-1; no definite D call. CDR3 length equals 14 residues. In germline, CDR1 is KGHDR, CDR2 SFDVKD. Trimming cost V 3 bases and J 6 bases, with 13 bases left between them. CDR3 protein: CATSDPRRSAEAFF. The CDR3 nucleotides are TGTGCCACCAGTGATCCAAGGCGGTCAGCTGAAGCTTTCTTT.

The rearrangement joins TRBV12-3 or TRBV12-4 to TRBJ1-3; D is unresolved. V was cut by 5 bases and J by 0 bases, with 5 bases left in between. The length of the CDR3 is 13 residues. The CDR3 reads CASSATSGNTIYF. The CDR3 nucleotides are TGTGCCAGCAGTGCGACCTCTGGAAACACCATATATTTT.